Listed here are 20 T cell receptor beta chains from one sample, sequenced in a study of blood T cell repertoires in COVID-19. The table came from immunoSEQ multiplex PCR; TCRdb's copy has only in-frame clones and leaves some out. The sample has approximately 160,000 clones, about 79% seen once. The specimen sequenced was peripheral blood. These receptors originate from a woman in her forties or fifties in a cohort sampled during active or convalescent COVID-19.

The chain links TRBV7-2 to TRBJ1-6; D not certain. The V and J ends lost 4 bases and 2 bases respectively, with 15 bases between them. This CDR3 is 17 amino acids long. Per germline, CDR1 SGHTA and CDR2 FQGNSA. CDR3 amino acids: CASSSRGWPTYNSPLHF. CDR3 coding DNA: TGTGCCAGCAGCTCCAGAGGGTGGCCAACCTATAATTCACCCCTCCACTTT.

The chain is built from TRBV5-6 and TRBJ2-7; a weak D match, TRBD2 (6 bases). Trimming removed 6 bases at V and 3 bases at J, with 13 bases between. Germline values: CDR1 SGHDT, CDR2 YYEEEE. The CDR3 loop spans 13 amino acids. The CDR3, as DNA: TGTGCCAGCACCGCGATGGGGGGCTACGAGCAGTACTTC. This sequence encodes CASTAMGGYEQYF.

There are a few counts of this clone. The genes are TRBV2 and TRBJ2-5; maybe TRBD1 (5 bases). Trimming pared 4 bases from V and 8 bases from J, leaving 17 bases between. The CDR3 runs 14 residues. The germline V gene has CDR1 SNHLY and CDR2 FYNNEI. The CDR3 DNA is TGTGCCAGCAGTGGCCAGGGATGGGCGGTAACCCAGTACTTC. Translating it yields CASSGQGWAVTQYF. The full variable domain, completed using reference TRBV2 and TRBJ2-5, is EPEVTQTPSHQVTQMGQEVILRCVPISNHLYFYWYRQILGQKVEFLVSFYNNEISEKSEIFDDQFSVERPDGSNFTLKIRSTKLEDSAMYFCASSGQGWAVTQYFGPGTRLLVL.

The chain uses TRBV7-9 and TRBJ1-1; TRBD1 matches 7 bases. CDR3 length equals 14 residues. Germline loops: CDR1 SEHNR, CDR2 FQNEAQ (reference sequence). The V and J ends lost 5 bases and 4 bases, in that order; junction bases with no gene match: 7. The chain's CDR3 is CASSQQGLRTEAFF. The CDR3 DNA is TGTGCCAGCAGCCAACAGGGGTTACGCACTGAAGCTTTCTTT.

In this sample, this clone turned up many times. V and J are TRBV3-1 (or the pseudogene TRBV3-2) and TRBJ1-5, with D possibly matching TRBD1 (6 bases). The CDR3 is made up of 14 amino acids. Trimming took 4 bases from V and 7 from J, leaving 14 bases between them. CDR1 is LGHDT and CDR2 is YNNKEL in the germline V gene (reference sequence). The CDR3 DNA follows: TGTGCCAGCAGCCTCAGAGGACAGAAGCAGCCCCAGCATTTT. This sequence encodes CASSLRGQKQPQHF.

This clone was recorded once. The J gene is TRBJ1-1, the V gene TRBV11-3; D unclear. The germline gives CDR1 SGHNT, CDR2 YENEEA. The CDR3 has 12 amino acids. The ends were cut back, 4 bases at V and 6 bases at J, with 9 bases in the middle. CDR3 protein: CASSSEGAEAFF. In DNA, the CDR3 is TGTGCCAGCAGCTCAGAGGGAGCTGAAGCTTTCTTT. Filled out from reference TRBV11-3 and TRBJ1-1, the complete variable domain reads EAGVVQSPRYKIIEKKQPVAFWCNPISGHNTLYWYLQNLGQGPELLIRYENEEAVDDSQLPKDRFSAERLKGVDSTLKIQPAELGDSAVYLCASSSEGAEAFFGQGTRLTVV.

The V call is TRBV7-3, the J call TRBJ2-2; 10 bases are shared with TRBD2. Germline V gene lookup returns CDR1 SGHTA and CDR2 FQGTGA. J was trimmed by 3 bases and V by 5 bases; bases with no gene match: 3. CDR3 size: 15 residues. The CDR3 nucleotides read TGTGCCAGCAGCCCGGGACTAGCGCACACCGGGGAGCTGTTTTTT. It codes for CASSPGLAHTGELFF. The variable domain in full, completed from reference TRBV7-3 and TRBJ2-2, reads GAGVSQTPSNKVTEKGKYVELRCDPISGHTALYWYRQSLGQGPEFLIYFQGTGAADDSGLPNDRFFAVRPEGSVSTLKIQRTERGDSAVYLCASSPGLAHTGELFFGEGSRLTVL.

The chain employs TRBV9 and TRBJ2-7, with 7 bases that match TRBD2. The CDR3 consists of 16 residues. V lost 0 bases and J lost 3; bases outside the gene matches: 9. CDR1 and CDR2 (germline): SGDLS, YYNGEE. The CDR3 nucleotides read TGTGCCAGCAGCGTAGAACAGTCTAGCGGATTCTACGAGCAGTACTTC. Its protein is CASSVEQSSGFYEQYF.

This rearrangement joins TRBV7-3 to TRBJ2-3; 12 bases agree with TRBD2. The germline CDR1 and CDR2 sequences are SGHTA and FQGTGA. V was pared by 4 bases and J by 6 bases, with 2 bases of the junction left unmatched. The CDR3 runs to 14 residues. The CDR3 DNA reads TGTGCCAGCAGCTCCGGGACTAGCGGGGATACGCAGTATTTT. This sequence encodes CASSSGTSGDTQYF.

The chain links TRBV18 to TRBJ1-2; 9 positions match TRBD1. V lost 0 bases to trimming and J lost 4 bases; unmatched junction nucleotides: 9. This CDR3 has 17 amino acids. The germline CDR1 and CDR2 sequences are KGHSH and LQKENI. The CDR3 region has the DNA TGTGCCAGCTCACCACCCGGGACAGGGTATTTTGTCTATGGCTACACCTTC. Encoded protein: CASSPPGTGYFVYGYTF.

This chain connects TRBV28 to TRBJ1-2; D perhaps matches TRBD1 (6 bases). Germline assignment: CDR1 MDHEN and CDR2 SYDVKM. Trimming took off 5 bases at V and 9 bases at J, with 19 bases between the two ends. This CDR3 spans 14 amino acids. CDR3 loop: CASSIGTSASSYTF. In nucleotides, the CDR3 is TGTGCCAGCAGTATCGGGACAAGCGCTTCAAGCTACACCTTC.

The rearrangement uses TRBV9 and TRBJ1-1; no clear D. Trimming left V 0 bases short and J 1 base short, with 4 bases between. There are 13 residues in the CDR3. Germline values: CDR1 SGDLS, CDR2 YYNGEE. CDR3 protein: CASSVAENTEAFF. CDR3 DNA sequence: TGTGCCAGCAGCGTAGCAGAGAACACTGAAGCTTTCTTT.

This clone has a single count. V gene TRBV19 combines with J gene TRBJ1-6, with TRBD1 matching 10 bases. The CDR3 is made up of 15 amino acids. With 3 bases clipped from V and 9 bases from J, the junction kept 5 bases outside the gene matches. The germline gives CDR1 LNHDA, CDR2 SQIVND (reference sequence). Here the CDR3 reads CASSIPGTGASPLHF. As DNA, the CDR3 is TGTGCCAGTAGTATTCCCGGGACAGGGGCTTCACCCCTCCACTTT.

The J gene is TRBJ2-7, the V gene TRBV4-3; weak D call: TRBD2 (6 bases). The CDR3 spans 15 residues. V lost 1 base to trimming and J lost 6 bases, with 16 bases between them. Germline V gives CDR1 LGHNA, CDR2 YSLEER. CDR3 sequence (DNA): TGCGCCAGCAGCCAAGCCCTCGGAGGGGAAATCGAGCAGTACTTC. Translating gives CASSQALGGEIEQYF.

The genes are TRBV6-5 and TRBJ1-2, with D unresolved. CDR3 length: 13 amino acids. Trimming pared 6 bases from V and 4 bases from J, leaving 12 bases between. The germline CDR1 and CDR2 sequences are MNHEY and SVGAGI. CDR3 nucleotide sequence: TGTGCCAGCAGACCTAGGGAGTTCTATGGCTACACCTTC. Translated: CASRPREFYGYTF.

The chain carries TRBV6-4 and TRBJ2-3, with TRBD2 matching over 8 bases. V was pared by 0 bases and J by 1 base, with 0 bases of the junction left unmatched. Germline loops: CDR1 MRHNA, CDR2 SNTAGT. The CDR3 is made up of 15 amino acids. CDR3 loop: CASSDSRGGTDTQYF. The CDR3 region has the DNA TGTGCCAGCAGTGACTCGCGGGGGGGCACAGATACGCAGTATTTT.

The rearrangement links TRBV3-1 (or the pseudogene TRBV3-2) to TRBJ2-3, with D maybe TRBD2 (7 bases). The CDR3 extends over 15 amino acids. Germline assignment: CDR1 LGHDT and CDR2 YNNKEL (reference sequence). The V end lost 1 base, the J end lost 5 bases, and 13 bases lay between the germline ends. The CDR3 is CASSQGGGRGDTQYF. Written as DNA, the CDR3 is TGTGCCAGCAGCCAAGGGGGGGGCCGGGGAGATACGCAGTATTTT.

The chain links TRBV4-3 to TRBJ1-4, with 10 bases matching TRBD1. V was pared by 2 bases and J by 8 bases, with 5 bases of the junction left unmatched. CDR3 size: 15 residues. In germline, CDR1 is LGHNA, CDR2 YSLEER. The DNA for the CDR3 is TGCGCCAGCAGCCAAACTGACAGGGGGCGAGAAAAACTGTTTTTT. As protein: CASSQTDRGREKLFF.

This chain links TRBV27 with TRBJ2-2; 11 bases align to TRBD2. Trimming removed 3 bases from V and 3 bases from J; junction bases left unmatched: 3. Germline CDR1 is MNHEY and CDR2 is SMNVEV (reference sequence). This CDR3 spans 16 amino acids. The CDR3 bases are TGTGCCAGCAGTTTTATAGCGGGGGGGGACACCGGGGAGCTGTTTTTT. Residues: CASSFIAGGDTGELFF.

This chain uses TRBV19 with TRBJ2-1; D perhaps matches TRBD1 (6 bases). This CDR3 comprises 14 residues. The ends were cut back, 4 bases at V and 4 bases at J, with 11 bases in the middle. The germline CDR1 and CDR2 sequences are LNHDA and SQIVND (reference sequence). The CDR3 loop reads CASSNGQSYNEQFF. The CDR3 region has the DNA TGTGCCAGTAGTAATGGACAGTCTTACAATGAGCAGTTCTTC.